The next 21 T cell receptor beta chains were all read from a single sample in a study of regulatory T cells in long-lasting Graves disease. Sample time point: newly diagnosed GD, antithyroid drugs for less than 3 months. After RNA was extracted from PBMCs, the TCR library was made from it. The TCR beta library used iRepertoire HTBI primers with Arm-PCR amplification of CDR3. One entry per CDR3 protein, called by TCRdb with MiXCR from the multiplex PCR reads. The sample holds fewer than 350,000 distinct CDR3 sequences; 18% are singletons and the top ten take approximately 35%. This specimen was peripheral blood mononuclear cells (PBMCs), taken at new diagnosis, from a patient treated with antithyroid drugs. The receptors stem from a female donor with Graves disease.

Only a few counts were recorded for this clonotype. The gene calls are TRBV5-1 and TRBJ1-1; the match to TRBD1 covers 8 bases. This CDR3 is built from 14 residues. Per germline, CDR1 SGHRS and CDR2 YFSETQ. J gave up 1 base and V 7 bases, and 6 bases lay outside the gene matches. The CDR3 DNA reads as TGCGCCAGCGTTTCAACAGGGGGGAACACTGAAGCTTTCTTT. This gives the protein CASVSTGGNTEAFF.

In its sample, this clonotype was seen many times. This chain links TRBV7-8 with TRBJ1-1; unclear D gene. This CDR3 contains 13 residues. Trimming removed 5 bases at V and 1 base at J, with 8 bases between. From germline, CDR1 is SGHVS and CDR2 FQNEAQ. CDR3 nucleotides: TGTGCCAGCAGCCGCGCCCCGAACACTGAAGCTTTCTTT. This gives the protein CASSRAPNTEAFF.

This clonotype was counted a few times. One end of the junction fails to match germline, which may point to a read error. This chain links TRBV11-3 with TRBJ1-4; 7 nucleotides match TRBD1. Germline assignment: CDR1 SGHNT and CDR2 YENEEA. This CDR3 is 15 amino acids long. The CDR3 sequence: CASSQERDSNEKLFF. The CDR3 DNA follows: TGCGCCAGCAGCCAAGAGAGGGACAGTAATGAAAAACTGTTTTTT. Together with reference TRBV11-3 and TRBJ1-4, the CDR3 gives the full variable domain: EAGVVQSPRYKIIEKKQPVAFWCNPISGHNTLYWYLQNLGQGPELLIRYENEEAVDDSQLPKDRFSAERLKGVDSTLKIQPAELGDSAVYLCASSQERDSNEKLFFGSGTQLSVL.

Many counts were recorded for this clonotype. The genes are TRBV12-3 or TRBV12-4 and TRBJ1-1; D perhaps matches TRBD1 (6 bases). Trimming took off 6 bases at V and 5 bases at J, with 16 bases between the two ends. This CDR3 is 14 amino acids long. CDR3 DNA sequence: TGTGCCAGCAGATACCCAGGGGCTCTTACTGAAGCTTTCTTT. Translating gives CASRYPGALTEAFF.

A few counts support this clonotype. The J gene is TRBJ2-7, the V gene TRBV9, with D maybe TRBD2 (6 bases). Trimming shortened V by 3 bases and J by 2 bases, and 9 bases separated the two germline ends. Germline V CDR1 and CDR2: SGDLS, YYNGEE. The CDR3 sequence is 13 residues long. In nucleotides, the CDR3 is TGTGCCAGCAGCGGGCCGGGGGCCTACGAGCAGTACTTC. Translation gives CASSGPGAYEQYF.

The sample holds many counts of this clonotype. The chain recombines TRBV11-1 with TRBJ2-3; 9 nucleotides match TRBD2. The CDR3 length is 17 residues. The V gene's germline CDR1 is SGHAT and CDR2 FQDESV (reference sequence). The trim removed 5 bases at V and 4 bases at J, leaving 13 bases unmatched. This CDR3 is CASSPPGLAGRSDTQYF. The CDR3 nucleotides read TGTGCCAGCAGCCCCCCCGGGCTAGCGGGAAGGTCAGATACGCAGTATTTT.

This clonotype was observed once. The V gene is TRBV12-5, the J gene TRBJ1-6; a weak D match, TRBD1 (5 bases). V was cut by 1 base and J by 7 bases, with 8 bases left in between. CDR3 length: 14 residues. Per the germline V gene, CDR1 is LGHNT and CDR2 is FRNRAP. CDR3 in amino acids: CASGLGGGNSPLHF. As DNA, the CDR3 is TGTGCTAGTGGTTTGGGGGGGGGAAATTCACCCCTCCACTTT.

The chain uses TRBV6-2 or TRBV6-3 and TRBJ1-3, with 8 nucleotides matching TRBD1. The CDR3 is 15 residues long. Unmatched junction bases numbered 2, after V lost 0 bases and J lost 4 bases. Germline V CDR1 and CDR2: MNHEY, SVGEGT. CDR3: CASSYSQGAGNTIYF. CDR3 in DNA: TGTGCCAGCAGTTACTCTCAGGGGGCGGGAAACACCATATATTTT.

This clonotype was detected ten times or more. The gene calls are TRBV29-1 and TRBJ2-5; D is tentatively TRBD1 or TRBD2 (5 bases each). The CDR3 loop spans 12 amino acids. Germline CDR1 is SQVTM and CDR2 is ANQGSEA. Trimming cost V 4 bases and J 6 bases, with 12 bases left between them. DNA for the CDR3: TGCAGCGTTGTTGGGACGTCTAAGACCCAGTACTTC. Translated: CSVVGTSKTQYF.

This chain connects TRBV11-3 to TRBJ2-3, with a tentative D call TRBD1 (10 bases). The V end lost 5 bases, the J end lost 1 base, and 25 bases lay between the germline ends. Germline V lookup: CDR1 SGHNT, CDR2 YENEEA. The CDR3 spans 19 residues. CDR3 protein: CASSAGTGVAGGGTDTQYF. The CDR3 DNA is TGTGCCAGCAGCGCCGGGACAGGGGTCGCGGGAGGGGGCACAGATACGCAGTATTTT.

This clonotype was counted ten times or more. The rearrangement joins TRBV30 to TRBJ1-2; possibly TRBD1 for D (5 bases). From germline, CDR1 is GTSNPN and CDR2 SVGIG (reference sequence). The ends were cut back, 1 base at V and 3 bases at J, with 12 bases in the middle. This CDR3 has 14 residues. In DNA, the CDR3 is TGTGCCTGGAGTGGGGGCGGCAAGTACTATGGCTACACCTTC. Its translation is CAWSGGGKYYGYTF.

There are many counts of this clonotype. J is TRBJ2-5 and V is TRBV11-2; D perhaps matches TRBD1 (5 bases). The CDR3 contains 16 residues. V was clipped by 3 bases and J by 5 bases, with 19 bases between them. The germline gives CDR1 SGHAT, CDR2 FQNNGV. The CDR3 nucleotides are TGTGCCAGCAGCTTCTCTGGGGCACCCCTAGGGGAGACCCAGTACTTC. Protein sequence: CASSFSGAPLGETQYF.

This chain uses TRBV14 with TRBJ2-4, with TRBD1 identical over 8 bases. The V segment lost 4 bases and the J segment 8 bases; nucleotides outside the gene matches: 10. This CDR3 spans 15 amino acids. Germline V CDR1 and CDR2: SGHDN, FVKESK. The chain's CDR3 is CASSPVDRGRHIQYF. CDR3 bases: TGTGCCAGCAGCCCTGTTGACAGGGGCCGGCACATTCAGTACTTC.

This clonotype was recorded many times. J is TRBJ2-5 and V is TRBV2; D call uncertain. CDR3 size: 12 residues. V was clipped by 10 bases and J by 1 base, with 10 bases between them. Per the germline V gene, CDR1 is SNHLY and CDR2 is FYNNEI. CDR3 residues: CATPVSQETQYF. The CDR3 nucleotides read TGTGCCACCCCCGTGTCCCAAGAGACCCAGTACTTC.

This clonotype was found many times. The J gene is TRBJ2-4, the V gene TRBV7-9; TRBD2 is a possible D gene (6 bases). Germline assignment: CDR1 SEHNR and CDR2 FQNEAQ (reference sequence). The CDR3 runs to 15 residues. The V and J ends lost 7 bases and 6 bases respectively, with 19 bases between them. The CDR3 nucleotides are TGTGCCAGCACCTTTAGTGGAGGGCTGGGAAACATTCAGTACTTC. Its protein is CASTFSGGLGNIQYF.

This clonotype was recorded many times. The gene calls are TRBV12-3 or TRBV12-4 and TRBJ2-7; 9 bases match TRBD1. J gave up 5 bases and V 5 bases, and 10 bases lay outside the gene matches. The CDR3 is 15 residues long. The CDR3 loop reads CASSPYGQGTNEQYF. The CDR3 DNA sequence: TGTGCCAGCAGTCCCTACGGACAGGGGACGAACGAGCAGTACTTC.

The sample holds many counts of this clonotype. The V call is TRBV10-2, the J call TRBJ2-7; 11 bases line up with TRBD2. J was trimmed by 8 bases and V by 6 bases; bases with no gene match: 9. CDR3 length: 14 amino acids. CDR1 is WSHSY, CDR2 SAAADI, per germline. The CDR3 here is CASSGTSGNVKQYF. DNA of the CDR3: TGCGCCAGCAGCGGGACTAGCGGAAACGTCAAGCAGTACTTC.

In this sample, this clonotype turned up a few times. The V gene is TRBV11-2, the J gene TRBJ2-3, with unresolved D. Trimming shortened V by 2 bases and J by 2 bases, and 14 bases separated the two germline ends. Germline V gives CDR1 SGHAT, CDR2 FQNNGV. The CDR3 covers 16 residues. In DNA, the CDR3 is TGTGCCAGCAGCTTAACGTTTCGCGGAATCACAGATACGCAGTATTTT. Amino acid sequence: CASSLTFRGITDTQYF.

In its sample, this clonotype was seen many times. V is TRBV4-1 and J is TRBJ1-4; 7 bases map to TRBD1. The CDR3 has 14 residues. Unmatched junction bases numbered 9, after V lost 6 bases and J lost 8 bases. Germline CDR1 reads MGHRA; CDR2 reads YSYEKL. CDR3 sequence (DNA): TGCGCCAGCAGTAGGGACAGTCGGGTGGAAAAACTGTTTTTT. The encoded protein is CASSRDSRVEKLFF.

There are many counts of this clonotype. The rearrangement joins TRBV2 to TRBJ1-3; no reliable D call. V was cut by 5 bases and J by 4 bases, with 9 bases left in between. The germline gives CDR1 SNHLY, CDR2 FYNNEI. CDR3 length: 13 residues. The CDR3 protein is CASSPGLGNTIYF. DNA for the CDR3: TGTGCCAGCAGTCCGGGTCTCGGAAACACCATATATTTT.

Comments on this clonotype: Given a far larger clone just one base away, this is likely a sequencing read error. This chain connects TRBV5-1 to TRBJ2-3, with TRBD1 identical over 8 bases. The J call may not be correct, given that the DNA end is closer to TRBJ2-7. The CDR3 is 16 residues long. Germline V lookup: CDR1 SGHRS, CDR2 YFSETQ. CDR3 sequence: CASSPRGRGQKDEQYF. In DNA, the CDR3 is TGCGCCAGCAGCCCTCGTGGCAGGGGGCAGAAGGATGAGCAGTACTTC.